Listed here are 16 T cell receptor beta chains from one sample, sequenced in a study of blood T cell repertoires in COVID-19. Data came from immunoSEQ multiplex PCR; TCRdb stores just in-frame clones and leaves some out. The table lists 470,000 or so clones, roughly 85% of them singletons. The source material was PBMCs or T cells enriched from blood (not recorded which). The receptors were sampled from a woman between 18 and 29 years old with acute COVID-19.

The CDR3 spells CASSVVLRTGGHEKLFF. DNA for the CDR3: TGTGCCAGCAGCGTAGTTTTGCGGACAGGGGGCCACGAAAAACTGTTTTTT. This chain uses TRBV9 with TRBJ1-4; 11 bases are shared with TRBD1. CDR3 length: 17 residues. The germline CDR1 and CDR2 sequences are SGDLS and YYNGEE. The J segment lost 8 bases and the V segment lost 0 bases, leaving 9 bases of the junction unmatched.

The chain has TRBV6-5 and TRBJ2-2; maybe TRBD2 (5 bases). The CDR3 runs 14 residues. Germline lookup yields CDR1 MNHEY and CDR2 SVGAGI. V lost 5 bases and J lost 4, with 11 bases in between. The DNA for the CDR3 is TGTGCCAGCAGTAAGTGGGAGTTCACCGGGGAGCTGTTTTTT. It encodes CASSKWEFTGELFF.

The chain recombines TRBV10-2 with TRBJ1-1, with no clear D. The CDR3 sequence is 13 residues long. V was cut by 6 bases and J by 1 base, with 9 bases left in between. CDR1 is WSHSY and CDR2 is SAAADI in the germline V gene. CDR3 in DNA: TGCGCCAGCAGGGAGGGAGGGAACACTGAAGCTTTCTTT. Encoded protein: CASREGGNTEAFF.

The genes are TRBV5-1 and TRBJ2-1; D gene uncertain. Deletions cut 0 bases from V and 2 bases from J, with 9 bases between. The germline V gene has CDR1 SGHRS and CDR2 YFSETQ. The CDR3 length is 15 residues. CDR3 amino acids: CASSLAGPTYNEQFF. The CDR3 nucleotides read TGCGCCAGCAGCTTGGCAGGCCCTACCTACAATGAGCAGTTCTTC.

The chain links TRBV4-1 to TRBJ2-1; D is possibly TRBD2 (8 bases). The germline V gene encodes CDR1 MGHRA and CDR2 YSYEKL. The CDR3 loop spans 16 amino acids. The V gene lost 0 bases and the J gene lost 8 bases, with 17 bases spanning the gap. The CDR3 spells CASSQEPTGTRDEQFF. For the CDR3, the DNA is TGCGCCAGCAGCCAAGAGCCGACAGGGACTAGGGATGAGCAGTTCTTC.

CDR3 sequence: CASSLGRPMNTEAFF. Written as DNA, the CDR3 is TGTGCCAGCAGCTTGGGGAGGCCGATGAACACTGAAGCTTTCTTT. The chain uses TRBV5-5 and TRBJ1-1; D remains unclear. V was cut by 0 bases and J by 0 bases, with 9 bases left in between. The V gene's germline CDR1 is SGHKS and CDR2 YYEKEE (reference sequence). This CDR3 has 15 amino acids. Filled out from reference TRBV5-5 and TRBJ1-1, the complete variable domain reads DAGVTQSPTHLIKTRGQQVTLRCSPISGHKSVSWYQQVLGQGPQFIFQYYEKEERGRGNFPDRFSARQFPNYSSELNVNALLLGDSALYLCASSLGRPMNTEAFFGQGTRLTVV.

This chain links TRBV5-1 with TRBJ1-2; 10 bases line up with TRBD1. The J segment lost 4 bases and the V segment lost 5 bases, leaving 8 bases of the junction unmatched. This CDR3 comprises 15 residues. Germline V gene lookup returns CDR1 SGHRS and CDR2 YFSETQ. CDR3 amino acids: CASRYAGTGAYGYTF. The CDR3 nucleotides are TGCGCCAGCAGGTACGCCGGGACAGGGGCCTATGGCTACACCTTC.

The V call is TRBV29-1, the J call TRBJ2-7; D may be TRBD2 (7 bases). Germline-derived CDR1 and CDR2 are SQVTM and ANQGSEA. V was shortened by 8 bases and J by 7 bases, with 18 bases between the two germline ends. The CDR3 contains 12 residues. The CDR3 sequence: CSCSGGRGEQYF. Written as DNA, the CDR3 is TGCAGCTGCTCGGGGGGCCGGGGTGAGCAGTACTTC.

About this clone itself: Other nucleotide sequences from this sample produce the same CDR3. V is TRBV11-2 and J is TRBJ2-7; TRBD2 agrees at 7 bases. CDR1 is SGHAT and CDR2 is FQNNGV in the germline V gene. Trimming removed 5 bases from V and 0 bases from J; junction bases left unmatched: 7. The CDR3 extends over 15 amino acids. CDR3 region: CASSLGRGPSYEQYF. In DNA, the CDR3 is TGTGCCAGCAGCCTTGGGAGGGGCCCCTCCTACGAGCAGTACTTC.

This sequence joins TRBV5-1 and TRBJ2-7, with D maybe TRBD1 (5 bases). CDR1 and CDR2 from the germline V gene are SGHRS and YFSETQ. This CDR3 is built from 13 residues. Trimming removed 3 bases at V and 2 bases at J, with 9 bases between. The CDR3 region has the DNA TGCGCCAGCAGCTCTTCAGGGCCCTACGAGCAGTACTTC. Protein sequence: CASSSSGPYEQYF.

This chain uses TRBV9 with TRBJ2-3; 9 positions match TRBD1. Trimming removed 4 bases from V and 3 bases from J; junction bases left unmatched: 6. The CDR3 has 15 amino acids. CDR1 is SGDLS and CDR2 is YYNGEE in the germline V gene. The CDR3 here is CASSPRTGDTDTQYF. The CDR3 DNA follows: TGTGCCAGCAGCCCCCGGACAGGGGATACAGATACGCAGTATTTT.

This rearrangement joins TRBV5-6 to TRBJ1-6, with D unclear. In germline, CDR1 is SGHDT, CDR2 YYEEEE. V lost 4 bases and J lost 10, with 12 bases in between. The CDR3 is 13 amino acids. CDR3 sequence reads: CASSPVGGSPLHF. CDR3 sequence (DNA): TGTGCCAGCAGCCCCGTCGGCGGATCACCCCTCCACTTT.

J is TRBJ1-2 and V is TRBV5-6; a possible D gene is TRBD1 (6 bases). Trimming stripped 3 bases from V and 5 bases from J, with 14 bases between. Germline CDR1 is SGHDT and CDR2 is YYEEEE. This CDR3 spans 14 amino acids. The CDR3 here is CASSSTRGKYGYTF. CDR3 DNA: TGTGCCAGCAGCTCCACCAGGGGAAAGTATGGCTACACCTTC.

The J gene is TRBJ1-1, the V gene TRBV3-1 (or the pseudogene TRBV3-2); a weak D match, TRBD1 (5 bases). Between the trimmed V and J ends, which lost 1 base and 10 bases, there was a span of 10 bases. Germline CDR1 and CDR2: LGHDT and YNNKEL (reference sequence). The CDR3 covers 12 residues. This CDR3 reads CASSQGGTLAFF. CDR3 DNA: TGTGCCAGCAGCCAAGGGGGGACTCTAGCTTTCTTT.

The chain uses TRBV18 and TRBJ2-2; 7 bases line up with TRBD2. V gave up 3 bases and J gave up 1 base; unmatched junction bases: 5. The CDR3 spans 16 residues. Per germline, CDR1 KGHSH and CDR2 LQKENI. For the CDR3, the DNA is TGTGCCAGCTCACCTGGCGGCGGGAGGAACACCGGGGAGCTGTTTTTT. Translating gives CASSPGGGRNTGELFF.

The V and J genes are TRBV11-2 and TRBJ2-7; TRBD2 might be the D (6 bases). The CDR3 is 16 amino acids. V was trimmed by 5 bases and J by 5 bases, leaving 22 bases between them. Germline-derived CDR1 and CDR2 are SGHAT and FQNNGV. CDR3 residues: CASSPRIGGIEDEQYF. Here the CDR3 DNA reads TGTGCCAGCAGCCCCCGGATTGGCGGGATTGAGGACGAGCAGTACTTC.